This T cell receptor beta chain stems from a study of blood T cell repertoires in COVID-19. Study information: The United States, Italy and Spain were the sources of the acute and convalescent COVID-19 samples. The analysed material was cDNA or gDNA that came from T cells, B-cell-depleted T cells, or PBMCs.

Source study methods: Amplification from reference gene primers served as the basis for estimated nucleated cell counts. Only in-frame clones appear in the TCRdb table, and some are missing; sequencing was by immunoSEQ multiplex PCR. V, J and clone size are those of that table, while D and trimming were read from the DNA. The sample holds over 10,000 clones, more than 80% seen once. The receptor comes from a human donor in a cohort sampled during active COVID-19. Material: peripheral blood.

The CDR3 loop is CASGKGTVMNTEAFF. CDR3 DNA sequence: TGTGCCAGCGGCAAAGGGACAGTTATGAACACTGAAGCTTTCTTT. V is TRBV3-1 (or the pseudogene TRBV3-2) and J is TRBJ1-1, with TRBD1 matching over 7 bases. This CDR3 contains 15 residues. Germline-derived CDR1 and CDR2 are LGHDT and YNNKEL (reference sequence). Trimming cost V 8 bases and J 0 bases; bases outside gene matches: 9.